This TCR beta chain stems from a study of technical replicates of blood from a few donors. Libraries were prepared by immunoSEQ multiplex PCR; TCRdb keeps only in-frame clonotypes and omits some of them. Of 55,000 to 75,000 clones listed, roughly 86% are singletons. This CDR3 region has 14 residues. Deletions cut 5 bases from V and 4 bases from J, with 11 bases between. Germline CDR1 and CDR2: SGHTA and FQGNSA. The TCR sequence derives from a human donor in good health. Some clones in this sample may be carry-over from other donors' samples. The chain uses TRBV7-2 and TRBJ2-2; a weak D match, TRBD2 (5 bases). Sequencing was done on a sample of PBMCs. The CDR3 sequence is CASSKAATTGELFF. The CDR3, as DNA: TGTGCCAGCAGCAAAGCGGCCACCACCGGGGAGCTGTTTTTT.